The clone carrying this T cell receptor (beta chain) was counted only a few times. 60 Vbeta and 13 Jbeta primers were used in PCR. The method was immunoSEQ multiplex PCR; TCRdb's version includes in-frame clones alone and lacks a portion of them. The sample lists roughly 200,000 clones; 77% were seen once. The data belong to a study of cytomegalovirus exposure and HLA in healthy donors. The V and J ends lost 3 bases and 6 bases respectively, with 9 bases between them. The CDR3 runs to 12 residues. Germline V CDR1 and CDR2: KGHSH, LQKENI. This TCR came from a woman in her fifties or sixties in good health and CMV-seropositive. The sequenced sample consisted of PBMCs. The rearrangement links TRBV18 to TRBJ2-7; TRBD1 is a possible D gene (6 bases). CDR3 protein: CASSPNRVEQYF. CDR3 DNA sequence: TGTGCCAGCTCACCTAACAGGGTCGAGCAGTACTTC.